Listed below are T cell receptor beta chains from one sample, sequenced in a study of human T cells and chemical hapten exposure. Via MiXCR, TCRdb re-called the RACE reads, giving one row per CDR3 protein. The sample carries some 39,000 distinct CDR3 sequences, 6% to 9.5% recorded once. The material sequenced was whole blood, taken in connection with sensitization to the hapten diphenylcyclopropenone (DPC). The receptors shown here come from a woman in her forties or fifties with alopecia areata. Some clones in this sample may be carry-over from other donors' samples. CDR3s include the opening cysteine and the closing phenylalanine or tryptophan. The order of the fields is V gene, J gene, D gene, clone size, CDR3 DNA, CDR3 protein. The D gene is left open where the match is weak. Size values are once, few and many counts, or a class for expanded clones, and some rows have none.

V gene: TRBV5-1
J gene: TRBJ2-7
D gene: TRBD1
clone size: many
CDR3 DNA: TGCGCCAGCAGCTCAGGGACAGGGTTGAAGTACGAGCAGTACTTC
CDR3 protein: CASSSGTGLKYEQYF

V gene: TRBV6-1
J gene: TRBJ1-3
D gene: NA
clone size: many
CDR3 DNA: TGTGCCAGCGCAAGCTCTGGAAACACCATATATTTT
CDR3 protein: CASASSGNTIYF

V gene: TRBV7-3
J gene: TRBJ1-1
D gene: NA
clone size: many
CDR3 DNA: TGTGCCAGCAGCTTGGGAATGATCACTGAAGCTTTCTTT
CDR3 protein: CASSLGMITEAFF

V gene: TRBV6-5
J gene: TRBJ1-2
D gene: NA
clone size: many
CDR3 DNA: TGTGCCAGCAGTTTCCGACGGCTAAGTGACTATGGCTACACCTTC
CDR3 protein: CASSFRRLSDYGYTF

V gene: TRBV5-1
J gene: TRBJ2-7
D gene: TRBD1
clone size: many
CDR3 DNA: TGCGCCAGCAGCTCATCTTCCGGGACAGGGGGATACGAGCAGTACTTC
CDR3 protein: CASSSSSGTGGYEQYF

V gene: TRBV5-1
J gene: TRBJ2-2
D gene: NA
clone size: NA
CDR3 DNA: TGTGCCAGCAGCCCCCTACCTGGGGACGGGGAGCTGTTTTTT
CDR3 protein: CASSPLPGDGELFF

V gene: TRBV9
J gene: TRBJ2-2
D gene: NA
clone size: many
CDR3 DNA: TGTGCCAGCAGCGCAGGGGTAACCGGGGAGCTGTTTTTT
CDR3 protein: CASSAGVTGELFF

V gene: TRBV29-1
J gene: TRBJ2-3
D gene: TRBD2
clone size: NA
CDR3 DNA: TGCAGCGTGGGGACTAGCGGGAGCGCGGGAACGCAGTATTTT
CDR3 protein: CSVGTSGSAGTQYF

V gene: TRBV20-1
J gene: TRBJ1-5
D gene: TRBD1
clone size: many
CDR3 DNA: TGCAGTGCTAAACAGGGGGTGGATCAGCCCCAGCATTTT
CDR3 protein: CSAKQGVDQPQHF

V gene: TRBV7-6
J gene: TRBJ2-2
D gene: TRBD2
clone size: few
CDR3 DNA: TGTGCCAGCAGCTTAGTTGCTAGCGGGAGCACCGGGGAGCTGTTTTTT
CDR3 protein: CASSLVASGSTGELFF

V gene: TRBV20-1
J gene: TRBJ2-3
D gene: TRBD2
clone size: NA
CDR3 DNA: TGCAGTGCTAGGGAGGCCAGCGGGAAATCAGATACGCAGTATTTT
CDR3 protein: CSAREASGKSDTQYF

V gene: TRBV19
J gene: TRBJ2-4
D gene: NA
clone size: many
CDR3 DNA: TGTGCCAGTAGTATATTCGACCAAGTAGCCAAAAACATTCAGTACTTC
CDR3 protein: CASSIFDQVAKNIQYF

V gene: TRBV20-1
J gene: TRBJ2-1
D gene: TRBD2
clone size: NA
CDR3 DNA: TGCAGTGCTAAGGGACTAGCGGGAGGGCCGGTCTTC
CDR3 protein: CSAKGLAGGPVF

V gene: TRBV2
J gene: TRBJ2-2
D gene: TRBD2
clone size: NA
CDR3 DNA: TGTGCCAGCAGTGAAACGCTAGCGGGGGTTAACACCGGGGAGCTGTTTTTT
CDR3 protein: CASSETLAGVNTGELFF

V gene: TRBV7-9
J gene: TRBJ1-1
D gene: TRBD1
clone size: many
CDR3 DNA: TGTGCCAGCAGCTCACCTCCGGACAGGGGGCTTGACACTGAAGCTTTCTTT
CDR3 protein: CASSSPPDRGLDTEAFF

V gene: TRBV5-1
J gene: TRBJ2-1
D gene: NA
clone size: NA
CDR3 DNA: TGCGCCAGCAGCTCGAGGGCGGTGAGCTCCTACAATGAGCAGTTCTTC
CDR3 protein: CASSSRAVSSYNEQFF

V gene: TRBV18
J gene: TRBJ2-5
D gene: NA
clone size: NA
CDR3 DNA: TGTGCCAGCTCACGTACCATGGAGACCCAGTACTTC
CDR3 protein: CASSRTMETQYF

V gene: TRBV5-1
J gene: TRBJ2-7
D gene: NA
clone size: many
CDR3 DNA: TGCGCCAGCAGCTTGGATCTAAAGTCCTACGAGCAGTACTTC
CDR3 protein: CASSLDLKSYEQYF

V gene: TRBV11-2
J gene: TRBJ2-7
D gene: NA
clone size: many
CDR3 DNA: TGTGCCAGCAGCCGCGGGGAGGGGGGCGGAAGGAACGAGCAGTACTTC
CDR3 protein: CASSRGEGGGRNEQYF

V gene: TRBV7-2
J gene: TRBJ1-6
D gene: NA
clone size: many
CDR3 DNA: TGTGCCAGCAGTAACAACAGGGAACCCAATTCACCCCTCCACTTT
CDR3 protein: CASSNNREPNSPLHF

V gene: TRBV6-6
J gene: TRBJ2-5
D gene: NA
clone size: NA
CDR3 DNA: TGTGCCAGCAGCCTGGTGAAAGAGACCCAGTACTTC
CDR3 protein: CASSLVKETQYF

V gene: TRBV5-1
J gene: TRBJ2-1
D gene: NA
clone size: few
CDR3 DNA: TGCGCCAGCAGCTTGAACGAAGGGGTGCAGTTCTTC
CDR3 protein: CASSLNEGVQFF

V gene: TRBV5-1
J gene: TRBJ2-6
D gene: NA
clone size: NA
CDR3 DNA: TGCGCCAGCAGTTCGTTCGCGAGCTCTGGGGCCAACGTCCTGACTTTC
CDR3 protein: CASSSFASSGANVLTF

V gene: TRBV9
J gene: TRBJ2-1
D gene: NA
clone size: many
CDR3 DNA: TGTGCCAGCAGCGTAGGGAGTTACGATGAGCAGTTCTTC
CDR3 protein: CASSVGSYDEQFF

V gene: TRBV19
J gene: TRBJ1-2
D gene: TRBD1
clone size: many
CDR3 DNA: TGTGCCACTTCTCGGGGACAGGAGGACTACACCTTC
CDR3 protein: CATSRGQEDYTF

V gene: TRBV5-8
J gene: TRBJ2-1
D gene: TRBD1
clone size: many
CDR3 DNA: TGTGCCAGCAGCTTGGACAGGGGCGGTTATGAGCAGTTCTTC
CDR3 protein: CASSLDRGGYEQFF

V gene: TRBV20-1
J gene: TRBJ2-7
D gene: NA
clone size: NA
CDR3 DNA: TGCAGTGCCCGAGGTAGGGGGAACGAGCAGTACTTC
CDR3 protein: CSARGRGNEQYF

V gene: TRBV12-3/TRBV12-4
J gene: TRBJ1-1
D gene: NA
clone size: many
CDR3 DNA: TGTGCCAGCAGTAAGACAGGCCTGAACACTGAAGCTTTCTTT
CDR3 protein: CASSKTGLNTEAFF

V gene: TRBV28
J gene: TRBJ1-1
D gene: TRBD1
clone size: many
CDR3 DNA: TGTGCCAGCAGCCCAACGCAGGGGGGGAACACTGAAGCTTTCTTT
CDR3 protein: CASSPTQGGNTEAFF

V gene: TRBV5-1
J gene: TRBJ2-3
D gene: NA
clone size: many
CDR3 DNA: TGCGCCAGCAGCTTGATCATCGGACGGCCCACAGATACGCAGTATTTT
CDR3 protein: CASSLIIGRPTDTQYF

V gene: TRBV11-2
J gene: TRBJ2-7
D gene: NA
clone size: many
CDR3 DNA: TGTGCCAGCTGGGACGAGCAGTACTTC
CDR3 protein: CASWDEQYF

V gene: TRBV2
J gene: TRBJ1-1
D gene: NA
clone size: few
CDR3 DNA: TGTGCCAGCAGCCAACCTCCGCGACAGTTGAACACTGAAGCTTTCTTT
CDR3 protein: CASSQPPRQLNTEAFF

V gene: TRBV11-3
J gene: TRBJ2-7
D gene: TRBD2
clone size: many
CDR3 DNA: TGTGCCAGCTGCCCTAGCGGGCCGACCTACGAGCAGTACTTC
CDR3 protein: CASCPSGPTYEQYF

V gene: TRBV11-2
J gene: TRBJ2-3
D gene: NA
clone size: many
CDR3 DNA: TGTGCCAGCAGCTCCCTCGCGGTAGCGCAGTATTTT
CDR3 protein: CASSSLAVAQYF

V gene: TRBV28
J gene: TRBJ2-1
D gene: NA
clone size: few
CDR3 DNA: TGTGCCAGCAGTTTACCTAAGGGCGTTCGGAGCAATGAGCAGTTCTTC
CDR3 protein: CASSLPKGVRSNEQFF

V gene: TRBV10-3
J gene: TRBJ2-7
D gene: NA
clone size: many
CDR3 DNA: TGTGCCATCAGTGAACCGACTGACGCCTACGAGCAGTACTTC
CDR3 protein: CAISEPTDAYEQYF